This TCR beta chain was captured by sequencing in a study of blood T cell repertoires in COVID-19. Study background: From the United States, Italy and Spain came samples of acute and convalescent COVID-19. T cells, B-cell-depleted T cells, or PBMCs provided the cDNA or gDNA that served as material.

The V end was cut by 5 bases, the J end by 5 bases, with 18 bases between. Germline loops: CDR1 LNHDA, CDR2 SQIVND (reference sequence). CDR3 length: 15 amino acids. Authors' processing steps: Amplification with reference gene primers provided the estimates of nucleated cell counts. Libraries were prepared by immunoSEQ multiplex PCR; TCRdb keeps only in-frame clonotypes and omits some of them. The V and J calls and the clone size are those of that table, but D and trimming were determined from the DNA. This repertoire shows 250,000 to 350,000 clones, around nine tenths found once; its top ten account for around 0.88%.

V is TRBV19 and J is TRBJ1-1; TRBD1 is a possible D gene (6 bases). The clonotype was recovered from a man aged 25-45 years with acute or convalescent COVID-19. Sequenced sample: peripheral blood. CDR3: CASSPRTALGTEAFF. CDR3 sequence (DNA): TGTGCCAGTAGTCCGCGGACAGCTTTAGGAACTGAAGCTTTCTTT.